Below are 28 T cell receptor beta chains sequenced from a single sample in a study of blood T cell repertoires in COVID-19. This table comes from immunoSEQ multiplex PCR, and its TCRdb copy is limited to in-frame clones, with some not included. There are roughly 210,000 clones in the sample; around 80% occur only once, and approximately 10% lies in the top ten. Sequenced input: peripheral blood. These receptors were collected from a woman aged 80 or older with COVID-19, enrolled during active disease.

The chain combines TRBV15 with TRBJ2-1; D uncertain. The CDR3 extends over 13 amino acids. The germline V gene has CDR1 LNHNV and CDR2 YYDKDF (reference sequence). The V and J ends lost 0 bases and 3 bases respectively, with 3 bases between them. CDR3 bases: TGTGCCACCAGCAGAGATAACTACAATGAGCAGTTCTTC. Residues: CATSRDNYNEQFF.

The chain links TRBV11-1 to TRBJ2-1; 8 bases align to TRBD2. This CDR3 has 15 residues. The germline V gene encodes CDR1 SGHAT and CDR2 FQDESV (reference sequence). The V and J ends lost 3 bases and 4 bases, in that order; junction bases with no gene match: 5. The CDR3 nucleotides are TGTGCCAGCAGCTTTAGCGGGGATGCTTACAATGAGCAGTTCTTC. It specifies CASSFSGDAYNEQFF. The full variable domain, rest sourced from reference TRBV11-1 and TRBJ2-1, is EAEVAQSPRYKITEKSQAVAFWCDPISGHATLYWYRQILGQGPELLVQFQDESVVDDSQLPKDRFSAERLKGVDSTLKIQPAELGDSAMYLCASSFSGDAYNEQFFGPGTRLTVL.

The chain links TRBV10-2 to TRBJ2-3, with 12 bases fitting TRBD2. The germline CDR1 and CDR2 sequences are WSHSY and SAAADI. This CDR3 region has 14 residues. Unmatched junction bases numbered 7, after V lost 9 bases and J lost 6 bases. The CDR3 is CASSLAGGRDTQYF. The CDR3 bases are TGCGCCAGTTCTCTAGCGGGGGGGCGGGATACGCAGTATTTT.

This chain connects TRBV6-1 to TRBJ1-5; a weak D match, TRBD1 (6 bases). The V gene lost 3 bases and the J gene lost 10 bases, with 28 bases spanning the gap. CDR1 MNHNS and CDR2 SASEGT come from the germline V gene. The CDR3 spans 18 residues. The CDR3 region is CASSEYREIIRVMGPQHF. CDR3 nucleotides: TGTGCCAGCAGTGAGTACAGGGAGATAATACGGGTTATGGGCCCCCAGCATTTT.

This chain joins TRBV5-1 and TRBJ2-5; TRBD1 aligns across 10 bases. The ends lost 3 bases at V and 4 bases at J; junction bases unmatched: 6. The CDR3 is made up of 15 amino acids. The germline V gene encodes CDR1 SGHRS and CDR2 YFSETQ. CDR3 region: CASSSRQGAGETQYF. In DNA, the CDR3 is TGCGCCAGCAGCTCTCGACAGGGGGCAGGAGAGACCCAGTACTTC. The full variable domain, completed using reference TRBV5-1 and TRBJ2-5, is KAGVTQTPRYLIKTRGQQVTLSCSPISGHRSVSWYQQTPGQGLQFLFEYFSETQRNKGNFPGRFSGRQFSNSRSEMNVSTLELGDSALYLCASSSRQGAGETQYFGPGTRLLVL.

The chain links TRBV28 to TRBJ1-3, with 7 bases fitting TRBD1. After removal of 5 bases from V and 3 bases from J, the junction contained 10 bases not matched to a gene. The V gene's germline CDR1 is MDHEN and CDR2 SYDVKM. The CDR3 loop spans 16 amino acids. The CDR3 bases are TGTGCCAGCAGTGGGCAGGGGGTTTTCGGTGGAAACACCATATATTTT. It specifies CASSGQGVFGGNTIYF.

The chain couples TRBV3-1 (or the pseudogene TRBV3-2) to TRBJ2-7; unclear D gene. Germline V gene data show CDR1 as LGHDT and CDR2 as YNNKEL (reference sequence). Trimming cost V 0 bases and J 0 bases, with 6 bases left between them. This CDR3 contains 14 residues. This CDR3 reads CASSQDSNSYEQYF. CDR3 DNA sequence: TGTGCCAGCAGCCAAGATTCAAACTCCTACGAGCAGTACTTC.

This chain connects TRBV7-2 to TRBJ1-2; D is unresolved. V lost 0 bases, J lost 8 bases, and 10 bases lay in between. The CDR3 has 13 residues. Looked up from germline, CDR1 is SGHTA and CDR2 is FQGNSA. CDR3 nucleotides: TGTGCCAGCAGCTTAGCCCGGGGTGGGGGCTACACCTTC. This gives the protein CASSLARGGGYTF.

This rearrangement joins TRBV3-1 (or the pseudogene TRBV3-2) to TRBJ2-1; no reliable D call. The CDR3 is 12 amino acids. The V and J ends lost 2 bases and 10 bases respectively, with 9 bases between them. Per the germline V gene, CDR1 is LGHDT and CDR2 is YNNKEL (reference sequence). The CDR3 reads CASSQWSGEQFF. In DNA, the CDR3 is TGTGCCAGCAGCCAATGGTCCGGGGAGCAGTTCTTC.

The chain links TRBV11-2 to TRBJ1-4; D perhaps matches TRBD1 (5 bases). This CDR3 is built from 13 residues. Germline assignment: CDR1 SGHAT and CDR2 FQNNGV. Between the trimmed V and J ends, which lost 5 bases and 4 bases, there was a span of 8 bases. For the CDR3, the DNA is TGTGCCAGCAGCCGGGGACTTAATGAAAAACTGTTTTTT. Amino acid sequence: CASSRGLNEKLFF. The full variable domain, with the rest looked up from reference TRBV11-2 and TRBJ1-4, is EAGVAQSPRYKIIEKRQSVAFWCNPISGHATLYWYQQILGQGPKLLIQFQNNGVVDDSQLPKDRFSAERLKGVDSTLKIQPAKLEDSAVYLCASSRGLNEKLFFGSGTQLSVL.

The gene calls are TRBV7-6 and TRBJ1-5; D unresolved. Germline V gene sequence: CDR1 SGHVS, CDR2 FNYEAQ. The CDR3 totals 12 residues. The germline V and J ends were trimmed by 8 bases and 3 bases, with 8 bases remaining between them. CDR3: CASERANQPQHF. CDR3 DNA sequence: TGTGCCAGCGAGCGGGCCAATCAGCCCCAGCATTTT. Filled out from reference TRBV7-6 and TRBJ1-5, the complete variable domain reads GAGVSQSPRYKVTKRGQDVALRCDPISGHVSLYWYRQALGQGPEFLTYFNYEAQQDKSGLPNDRFSAERPEGSISTLTIQRTEQRDSAMYRCASERANQPQHFGDGTRLSIL.

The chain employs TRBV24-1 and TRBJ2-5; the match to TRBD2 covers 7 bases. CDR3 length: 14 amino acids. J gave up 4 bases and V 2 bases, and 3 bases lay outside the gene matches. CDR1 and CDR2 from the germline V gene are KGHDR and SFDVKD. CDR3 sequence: CATSDWGGRETQYF. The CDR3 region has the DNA TGTGCCACCAGTGATTGGGGAGGGCGAGAGACCCAGTACTTC.

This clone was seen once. The CDR3 loop reads CASSLDEILFEAFF. The CDR3 DNA is TGTGCCAGCAGCTTAGACGAGATACTCTTTGAAGCTTTCTTT. The chain uses TRBV7-8 and TRBJ1-1; no reliable D call. The V end lost 1 base, the J end lost 7 bases, and 13 bases lay between the germline ends. The germline CDR1 and CDR2 sequences are SGHVS and FQNEAQ. The CDR3 runs 14 residues.

CDR3 region: CASSPGQTYTDTQYF. In nucleotides, the CDR3 is TGTGCCAGCAGCCCAGGACAGACCTACACAGATACGCAGTATTTT. The chain combines TRBV5-5 with TRBJ2-3; D may be TRBD1 (6 bases). Trimming removed 4 bases from V and 2 bases from J, with 14 bases in between. In germline, CDR1 is SGHKS, CDR2 YYEKEE (reference sequence). This CDR3 contains 15 residues.

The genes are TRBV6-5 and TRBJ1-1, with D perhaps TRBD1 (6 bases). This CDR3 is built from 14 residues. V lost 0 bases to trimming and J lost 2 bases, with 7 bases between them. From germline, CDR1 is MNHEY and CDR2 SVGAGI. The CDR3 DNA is TGTGCCAGCAGTTACTCACAGGGCAACACTGAAGCTTTCTTT. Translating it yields CASSYSQGNTEAFF.

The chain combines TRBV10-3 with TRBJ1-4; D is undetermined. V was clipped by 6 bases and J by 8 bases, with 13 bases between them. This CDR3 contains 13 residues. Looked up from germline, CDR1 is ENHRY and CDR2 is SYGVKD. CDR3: CAISDLIGEKLFF. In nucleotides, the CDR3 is TGTGCCATCAGCGACTTGATTGGGGAAAAACTGTTTTTT.

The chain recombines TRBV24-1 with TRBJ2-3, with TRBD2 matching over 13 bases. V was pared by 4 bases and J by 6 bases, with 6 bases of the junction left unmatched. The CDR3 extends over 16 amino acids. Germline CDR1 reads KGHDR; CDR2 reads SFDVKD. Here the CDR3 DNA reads TGTGCCACCAGTGACCCGACTAGCGGGGGGACTGATACGCAGTATTTT. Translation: CATSDPTSGGTDTQYF.

This CDR3 is CASSVDGLPRGAYGYTF. CDR3 DNA sequence: TGTGCCAGCAGCGTAGATGGGCTTCCCAGGGGGGCCTATGGCTACACCTTC. The chain combines TRBV9 with TRBJ1-2, with TRBD1 matching over 7 bases. The trim removed 0 bases at V and 4 bases at J, leaving 12 bases unmatched. The CDR3 runs to 17 residues. CDR1 and CDR2 from the germline V gene are SGDLS and YYNGEE.

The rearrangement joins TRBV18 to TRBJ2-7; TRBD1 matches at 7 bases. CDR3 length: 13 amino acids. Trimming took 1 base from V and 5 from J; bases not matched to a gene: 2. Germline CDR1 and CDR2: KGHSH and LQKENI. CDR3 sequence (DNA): TGTGCCAGCTCACCACAGGACAGGAACGAGCAGTACGTC. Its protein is CASSPQDRNEQYV.

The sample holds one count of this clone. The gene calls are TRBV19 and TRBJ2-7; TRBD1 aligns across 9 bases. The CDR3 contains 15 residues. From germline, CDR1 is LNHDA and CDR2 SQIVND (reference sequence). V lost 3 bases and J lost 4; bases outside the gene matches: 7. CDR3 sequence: CASSMATGGRYEQYF. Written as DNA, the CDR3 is TGTGCCAGTAGTATGGCGACAGGGGGAAGGTACGAGCAGTACTTC. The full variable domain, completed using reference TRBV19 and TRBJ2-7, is DGGITQSPKYLFRKEGQNVTLSCEQNLNHDAMYWYRQDPGQGLRLIYYSQIVNDFQKGDIAEGYSVSREKKESFPLTVTSAQKNPTAFYLCASSMATGGRYEQYFGPGTRLTVT.

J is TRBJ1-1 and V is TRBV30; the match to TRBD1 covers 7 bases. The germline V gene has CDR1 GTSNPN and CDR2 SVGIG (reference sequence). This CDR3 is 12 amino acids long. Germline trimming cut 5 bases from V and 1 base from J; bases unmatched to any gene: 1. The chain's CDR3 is CAWAGGNTEAFF. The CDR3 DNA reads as TGTGCCTGGGCAGGGGGGAACACTGAAGCTTTCTTT.

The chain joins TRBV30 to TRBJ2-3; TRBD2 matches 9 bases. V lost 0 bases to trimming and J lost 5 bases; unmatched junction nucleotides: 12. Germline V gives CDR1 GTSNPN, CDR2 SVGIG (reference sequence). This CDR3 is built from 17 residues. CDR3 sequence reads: CAWSVGVAGGPKDTQYF. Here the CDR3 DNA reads TGTGCCTGGAGTGTTGGTGTCGCGGGGGGGCCTAAAGATACGCAGTATTTT.

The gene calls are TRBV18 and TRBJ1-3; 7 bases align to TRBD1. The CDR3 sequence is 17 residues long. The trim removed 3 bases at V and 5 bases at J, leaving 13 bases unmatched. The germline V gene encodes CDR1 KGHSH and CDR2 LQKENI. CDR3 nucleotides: TGTGCCAGCTCACCGGTAGGCGGCAGGGACAGAAGAAACACCATATATTTT. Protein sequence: CASSPVGGRDRRNTIYF.

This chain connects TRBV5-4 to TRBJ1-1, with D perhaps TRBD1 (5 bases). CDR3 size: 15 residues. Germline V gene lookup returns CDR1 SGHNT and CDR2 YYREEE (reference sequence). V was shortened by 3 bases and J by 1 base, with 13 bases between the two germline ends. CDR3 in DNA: TGTGCCAGCAGCTCTACGAAACAGGCGAACACTGAAGCTTTCTTT. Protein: CASSSTKQANTEAFF.

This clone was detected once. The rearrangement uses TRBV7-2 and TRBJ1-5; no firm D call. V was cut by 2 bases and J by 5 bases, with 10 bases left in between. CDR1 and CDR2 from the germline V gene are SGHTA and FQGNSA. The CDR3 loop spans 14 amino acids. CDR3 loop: CASSLLGPDQPQHF. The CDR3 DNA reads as TGTGCCAGCAGCTTATTGGGCCCGGATCAGCCCCAGCATTTT.

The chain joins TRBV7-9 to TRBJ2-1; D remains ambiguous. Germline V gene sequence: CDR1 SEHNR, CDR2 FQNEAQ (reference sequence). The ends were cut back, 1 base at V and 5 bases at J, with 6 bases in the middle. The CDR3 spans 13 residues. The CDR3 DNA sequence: TGTGCCAGCAGCTTAGAGACTCACAATGAGCAGTTCTTC. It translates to CASSLETHNEQFF.

In DNA, the CDR3 is TGTGCCAGCAGTCCAAGACAGCACATGAACACTGAAGCTTTCTTT. Translating it yields CASSPRQHMNTEAFF. This rearrangement joins TRBV6-5 to TRBJ1-1, with TRBD1 as a possible D gene (5 bases). This CDR3 is 15 amino acids long. The V and J ends lost 5 bases and 0 bases respectively, with 13 bases between them. CDR1 is MNHEY, CDR2 SVGAGI, per germline.

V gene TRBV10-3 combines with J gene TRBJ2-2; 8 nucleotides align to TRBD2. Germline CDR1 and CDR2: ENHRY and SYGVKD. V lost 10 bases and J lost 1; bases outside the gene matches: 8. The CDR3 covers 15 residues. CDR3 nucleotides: TGTGCCACCGGGGGGGGGCCGTTGAACACCGGGGAGCTGTTTTTT. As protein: CATGGGPLNTGELFF.